The rows below give T cell receptor beta chains drawn from one sample of a study of shared clonotypes between healthy human individuals. The assay was immunoSEQ multiplex PCR, and TCRdb's table has in-frame clones only and misses some. Of approximately 2.5 million clones detected, 90% to 95% appear once; the ten largest clones hold roughly 0.36%. The specimen was naive CD4+ T cells from PBMCs. These TCRs come from a man aged 18 to 30 in good health. Some clones in this sample may be carry-over from other donors' samples. Both conserved end residues are part of each CDR3. Fields, in order: V gene, clone size, D gene, J gene, CDR3 DNA, CDR3 protein. A D gene is named only where the DNA matches it firmly. Clone size is stated in some rows and not others, as once, few, many or a class when expanded.

TRBV5-3,once,NA,TRBJ1-5,TGTGCCAGAAGCTTAAGGGGGTTCAATCAGCCCCAGCATTTT,CARSLRGFNQPQHF
TRBV28,NA,NA,TRBJ2-1,TGTGCCAGCAGTTTACTTAGCGGCCTGAGCTCCTACAATGAGCAGTTCTTC,CASSLLSGLSSYNEQFF
TRBV25-1,once,TRBD2,TRBJ2-1,TGTGCCAGCACCAAAAGGGGCGGGGGCTACAATGAGCAGTTCTTC,CASTKRGGGYNEQFF
TRBV5-4,NA,TRBD2,TRBJ2-1,TGTGCCAGCAGCCAGCGGGACCCTAAATACAATGAGCAGTTCTTC,CASSQRDPKYNEQFF
TRBV9,NA,TRBD2,TRBJ2-1,TGTGCCAGCAGCTTAAAGCCCTTAGCGGGAGCGGATGAGCAGTTCTTC,CASSLKPLAGADEQFF
TRBV14,NA,NA,TRBJ2-6,TGTGCCAGCAGCCAAGATCTTCGGTGGGCCTCTTTAGGGTCTGGGGCCAACGTCCTGACTTTC,CASSQDLRWASLGSGANVLTF
TRBV12-2,NA,NA,TRBJ2-7,TGTGCAAGTCGCTCCAGGGGGCTGGAGGAGCAGTACTTC,CASRSRGLEEQYF
TRBV28,NA,NA,TRBJ1-5,TGTGCCAGCAGATCCCCCGCAGGGCAGCCCCAGCATTTT,CASRSPAGQPQHF
TRBV28,once,NA,TRBJ2-5,TGTGCCAGCAGTTTAGGGCAGGGGCCTCAAGAGACCCAGTACTTC,CASSLGQGPQETQYF
TRBV9,NA,NA,TRBJ1-1,TGTGCCAGCAGCGTAGATCCGAAAAACACTGAAGCTTTCTTT,CASSVDPKNTEAFF
TRBV18,NA,NA,TRBJ2-7,TGTGCCAGCTCACCGCGTCTGCGAACCGACGAGCAGTACTTC,CASSPRLRTDEQYF
TRBV30,NA,TRBD2,TRBJ2-7,TGTGCCTGGAGCACCGGGACTACCTACGAGCAGTACTTC,CAWSTGTTYEQYF
TRBV5-5,NA,NA,TRBJ1-2,TGTGCCAGCAGCCCCGGCAGGCCAGCTAACTATGGCTACACCTTC,CASSPGRPANYGYTF
TRBV7-9,NA,TRBD1,TRBJ1-1,TGTGCCAGCAGGCAAAAGACAGGGGACACTGAAGCTTTCTTT,CASRQKTGDTEAFF
TRBV5-1,NA,NA,TRBJ2-7,TGCGCCAGCAGCCGGGACACCAACTACGAGCAGTACTTC,CASSRDTNYEQYF
TRBV28,NA,TRBD1,TRBJ2-7,TGTGCCAGCCTCCGGGGGGACAGGGGAGAGTACGAGCAGTACTTC,CASLRGDRGEYEQYF
TRBV7-2,NA,NA,TRBJ2-2,TGTGCCAGCAGCTTAGTTGGTAGGAGCACCGGGGAGCTGTTTTTT,CASSLVGRSTGELFF
TRBV28,once,TRBD1,TRBJ1-3,TGTGCCAGCAGTTTTAGGACAGGGGCTGGAAACACCATATATTTT,CASSFRTGAGNTIYF